This TCR beta chain was sequenced during a study of blood T cell repertoires in COVID-19. On the study more broadly: Both acute and convalescent COVID-19 samples were obtained from the United States, Italy and Spain. T cells, B-cell-depleted T cells, or PBMCs supplied cDNA or gDNA.

Methods used by the authors: Reference gene primer amplification in the assay estimated nucleated cell counts. Sequencing used immunoSEQ multiplex PCR; TCRdb keeps in-frame clones, though not all of them. The V and J calls and the clone size are those of that table, but D and trimming were determined from the DNA. The profile shows roughly 230,000 clones, roughly 88% of them singletons. The CDR3 totals 15 residues. The V gene end was trimmed by 1 base and the J gene end by 7 bases; junction bases not matched to a gene: 4. Germline CDR1 SGHTA, CDR2 FQGNSA. The gene calls are TRBV7-2 and TRBJ1-1; 12 nucleotides align to TRBD1. Sequenced material: peripheral blood. The sequence was collected from a human donor in a cohort sampled during active COVID-19. The CDR3 reads CASSLGDRGLIEAFF. The CDR3 nucleotides read TGTGCCAGCAGCTTAGGGGACAGGGGGCTCATTGAAGCTTTCTTT.